The 3 T cell receptor beta chains given below trace back to one sample, sequenced in a study of cytomegalovirus exposure and HLA in healthy donors. 13 Jbeta primers and 60 Vbeta primers were used for the PCR. Profiling relied on immunoSEQ multiplex PCR, and the TCRdb table lists in-frame clones only, not all of them. The sample has roughly 150,000 clones, 75% seen once. Sequencing used PBMCs. These receptors came from a woman aged 50 to 65 in good health and CMV-seropositive.

The V and J genes are TRBV6-5 and TRBJ1-1, with 8 bases that match TRBD1. The J segment lost 3 bases and the V segment lost 2 bases, leaving 2 bases of the junction unmatched. This CDR3 region has 14 residues. The germline V gene has CDR1 MNHEY and CDR2 SVGAGI. The CDR3 DNA sequence: TGTGCCAGCAGTTACGGACAGGGCTACACTGAAGCTTTCTTT. Residues: CASSYGQGYTEAFF.

V usage is TRBV30 and J usage is TRBJ2-1, with TRBD2 as a possible D gene (7 bases). The germline V gene has CDR1 GTSNPN and CDR2 SVGIG (reference sequence). The CDR3 is made up of 15 amino acids. The V gene lost 0 bases and the J gene lost 4 bases, with 13 bases spanning the gap. In DNA form, the CDR3 reads TGTGCCTGGAGTGTAAACCGGGGGGCTTACAATGAGCAGTTCTTC. Its translation: CAWSVNRGAYNEQFF.

The chain employs TRBV10-3 and TRBJ2-1; 15 nucleotides agree with TRBD2. The ends lost 6 bases at V and 11 bases at J; junction bases unmatched: 8. The CDR3 length is 15 residues. Germline CDR1 is ENHRY and CDR2 is SYGVKD. The CDR3, as DNA: TGTGCCATCAGAGGAGCCGGGACTAGCGGGGGGCAGCAGTTCTTC. The encoded protein is CAIRGAGTSGGQQFF.